The 11 T cell receptor beta chains presented below share a single source sample, sequenced in a study of cytomegalovirus exposure and HLA in healthy donors (dated by TCRdb to the late 2010s). The method was the immunoSEQ multiplex PCR assay. A mixture of 60 forward primers for TCR Vbeta segments and 13 reverse primers for TCR Jbeta segments was used in the multiplex PCR. In its TCRdb copy, this immuneACCESS table keeps in-frame sequences only and misses some clones. Where compared with another copy, unresolved V genes explain less than half of these, and the others have no known cause. The sample has 130,000 or so clones on record, roughly 78% of them singletons. Under 6% of the sample rests with the top ten. The sequencing sample was made of PBMCs. The receptors derive from a man in his thirties or forties in good health and CMV-seronegative.

The rearrangement links TRBV6-1 to TRBJ1-2, with 9 bases that match TRBD1. CDR3 length: 17 amino acids. In germline, CDR1 is MNHNS, CDR2 SASEGT. Germline trimming cut 2 bases from V and 3 bases from J; bases unmatched to any gene: 10. DNA for the CDR3: TGTGCCAGCAGTGAACGGACAGGGGATATTGCGCACTATGGCTACACCTTC. Translating it yields CASSERTGDIAHYGYTF.

The rearrangement links TRBV4-1 to TRBJ2-1; 13 bases map to TRBD2. This CDR3 is 18 amino acids long. Germline V CDR1 and CDR2: MGHRA, YSYEKL. Unmatched junction bases numbered 4, after V lost 2 bases and J lost 0 bases. The CDR3 protein is CASSQLLAGGPSYNEQFF. The CDR3 DNA sequence: TGCGCCAGCAGCCAATTACTAGCGGGGGGGCCCTCCTACAATGAGCAGTTCTTC.

V usage is TRBV10-3 and J usage is TRBJ1-6, with a possible D match to TRBD1 (5 bases). Trimming cost V 0 bases and J 7 bases, with 10 bases left between them. The CDR3 has 15 amino acids. Germline CDR1 ENHRY, CDR2 SYGVKD. CDR3 sequence (DNA): TGTGCCATCAGTGAGTCGTGGGGCCCCAATTCACCCCTCCACTTT. Amino acids: CAISESWGPNSPLHF.

The genes are TRBV25-1 and TRBJ1-1; TRBD1 might be the D (5 bases). In germline, CDR1 is MGHDK, CDR2 SYGVNS. Trimming took 5 bases from V and 2 from J, leaving 12 bases between them. The CDR3 is 14 amino acids. The CDR3 loop reads CASSTLDSNTEAFF. The CDR3 DNA reads TGTGCCAGCAGTACTCTTGACAGTAACACTGAAGCTTTCTTT. The full variable domain, completed using reference TRBV25-1 and TRBJ1-1, is EADIYQTPRYLVIGTGKKITLECSQTMGHDKMYWYQQDPGMELHLIHYSYGVNSTEKGDLSSESTVSRIRTEHFPLTLESARPSHTSQYLCASSTLDSNTEAFFGQGTRLTVV.

This sequence joins TRBV28 and TRBJ2-7; maybe TRBD2 (6 bases). CDR3 length: 13 residues. The ends were cut back, 3 bases at V and 1 base at J, with 7 bases in the middle. CDR1 MDHEN and CDR2 SYDVKM come from the germline V gene. The CDR3 coding sequence is TGTGCCAGCAGTTTTGCGGGATCCTACGAGCAGTACTTC. It yields the protein CASSFAGSYEQYF.

This chain links TRBV13 with TRBJ2-1; TRBD2 agrees at 9 bases. CDR3 size: 16 residues. V was clipped by 5 bases and J by 6 bases; unmatched bases: 11. Germline V gene sequence: CDR1 PRHDT, CDR2 FYEKMQ (reference sequence). Here the CDR3 reads CASSPRVAGATNEQFF. CDR3 DNA: TGTGCCAGCAGCCCTCGGGTAGCGGGGGCGACCAATGAGCAGTTCTTC.

This clone was seen once. This CDR3 reads CATDFGGNQPQHF. In nucleotides, the CDR3 is TGTGCCACCGATTTCGGGGGTAATCAGCCCCAGCATTTT. The chain is built from TRBV28 and TRBJ1-5; possible D gene TRBD1, 5 bases. The V gene's germline CDR1 is MDHEN and CDR2 SYDVKM. V dropped 10 bases and J dropped 4 bases, with 14 bases sitting between them. The CDR3 length is 13 residues.

This chain's CDR3 is CAFRGTDFNYGYTF. The CDR3 DNA sequence: TGTGCCTTCCGCGGGACAGATTTTAACTATGGCTACACCTTC. The V call is TRBV30, the J call TRBJ1-2; TRBD1 matches at 7 bases. The CDR3 totals 14 residues. Germline CDR1 GTSNPN, CDR2 SVGIG (reference sequence). V shed 7 bases, J shed 1 base, and the junction held 9 bases outside the gene matches.

The CDR3 DNA follows: TGTGCCAGCTCAACTAGTTCGAGCGGGATTGAGCAGTACTTC. Encoded protein: CASSTSSSGIEQYF. J is TRBJ2-7 and V is TRBV18, with 7 bases identical to TRBD2. Losses at the gene ends were 5 bases for V and 7 bases for J; bases not matched to a gene: 11. From germline, CDR1 is KGHSH and CDR2 LQKENI. CDR3 length: 14 residues.

The rearrangement links TRBV6-6 to TRBJ2-7; D not certain. Germline V gene data show CDR1 as MNHNY and CDR2 as SVGAGI (reference sequence). The CDR3 covers 11 residues. Trimming cost V 9 bases and J 3 bases, with 9 bases left between them. The CDR3 sequence is CASYYRYEQYF. For the CDR3, the DNA is TGTGCCAGTTACTACCGCTACGAGCAGTACTTC.

The chain recombines TRBV4-2 with TRBJ2-5, with D maybe TRBD2 (7 bases). The ends were cut back, 0 bases at V and 4 bases at J, with 18 bases in the middle. Germline CDR1 is LGHNA and CDR2 is YNFKEQ. This CDR3 contains 17 residues. The CDR3 spells CASSQEWVGRGRETQYF. For the CDR3, the DNA is TGTGCCAGCAGCCAAGAGTGGGTGGGGCGGGGGCGAGAGACCCAGTACTTC.